This entry is about one T cell receptor beta chain. Its antigen is still unknown. Base qualities are not recorded, but no much larger clone differs from it by a single base. These data belong to a study of OX40 agonist ivuxolimab in advanced cancers. Study-wide context: Ivuxolimab, which targeted the costimulatory receptor OX40 (CD134), was an agonistic, fully human IgG2 monoclonal antibody. Intravenous ivuxolimab was administered to patients every 2 weeks at six dose levels: 0.01, 0.1, 0.3, 1.5, 3 and 10 mg/kg. Of the 52 patients in dose escalation, approximately 20 had hepatocellular carcinoma, some 15 had melanoma, 9 had renal cell carcinoma and 9 had head and neck cancer. The dose-escalation cohort was roughly 87% male with a mean age of about 58 years, ranging from 23 to 79. Prior anti-PD-1, anti-PD-L1 or anti-CTLA-4 therapy was permitted, and roughly two fifths of dose-escalation patients had received checkpoint inhibitors. Partial responses occurred in three dose-escalation patients, of whom one had hepatocellular carcinoma and two had cutaneous melanoma. Peripheral TCRbeta sequencing was intended to test whether TCR sequence diversity was altered and clonal T-cell expansion was caused by ivuxolimab. The paper describes the monotherapy dose-escalation part (N ≈ 52 patients) of the phase I trial of ivuxolimab. Beyond this particular receptor, the publication reports: Low levels of normalized T-cell clonal expansion were also shown by some nonresponding patients. On average, CD8+ T cells showed more expanded clones than CD4+ T cells after ivuxolimab. At doses from 0.1 to 3.0 mg/kg, clonal expansion was seen in both CD4+ and CD8+ blood T cells between baseline and week 6. In partial responders in the 0.1-3.0 mg/kg groups, normalized peripheral clonal expansion was found to be among the lowest, especially among CD8+ T cells. Antigen specificity was not determined for the clonally expanded peripheral T cells.

To sequence the TCRbeta CDR3 region, genomic DNA was isolated from the sorted cells. The immunoSEQ Assay was used to sequence the TCRbeta CDR3 regions. Entries here come from immuneACCESS through TCRdb and include only in-frame sequences with V and J called. Some clones fail to appear in such tables; in the studies checked, an unresolved V gene covers under half of the shortfall, and the cause of the remainder is unknown. The sample records under 75,000 clones, 84% of which are singletons. Roughly 0.85% of the sample comes from the top ten. Patients with autoimmune disease history or receiving systemic immunosuppression were excluded from the trial. In every dose cohort, peripheral blood was drawn for TCR sequencing at baseline, cycle 4 day 1, and cycle 7 day 1. Samples were obtained from an open-label, multicenter, first-in-human phase I dose-escalation trial of ivuxolimab. Adults with locally advanced or metastatic head and neck squamous cell, hepatocellular, melanoma or renal cell carcinoma were enrolled in the trial. CD4+ and CD8+ T cells were sorted separately from peripheral blood before TCR sequencing.

Trimming removed 6 bases from V and 5 bases from J, leaving 20 bases between the germline ends. The germline V gene (reference sequence) yields MNHNY for CDR1 and SVGAGI for CDR2. The CDR3 runs 15 amino acids, cysteine and phenylalanine included. Only the CDR3 portion is preserved as DNA: 45 bases, with reading frame beginning at the first base. Material: CD4+ or CD8+ T cells sorted from blood, obtained in a trial of the OX40 agonist ivuxolimab. This clonotype was obtained from an adult with an advanced solid tumor such as melanoma, head and neck, liver or kidney cancer. The rearrangement combines TRBV6-6 with TRBJ2-7; perhaps TRBD1 is the D gene, with 6 bases matching. In nucleotides, the sequence is TGTGCCAGCAGAACCGCCACAGGGTTCACCGACGAGCAGTACTTC. Its translation reads: CASRTATGFTDEQYF.